This entry lists 24 T cell receptor beta chains sequenced from one sample in a study of T-cell reconstitution after alpha-beta-depleted transplantation in children (dated by TCRdb to 2015 to 2016). The treatment or condition label on this specimen signifies: allogeneic hematopoietic cell transplantation with graft depleted of TCRalphabeta T cells and CD19 B cells. Libraries came from PCR. Reads for this sample came from an Illumina HiSeq 2500. TCR library preparation used molecular barcoding, with unique molecular identifiers applied to normalize quantification of the TCRbeta repertoire. TCRdb reran the public reads through fastp at Q25 and MiXCR, keeping productive beta chains. All rows with the same CDR3 protein become a single entry with the most common DNA and genes. The sample records fewer than 700,000 distinct CDR3 sequences, approximately 12% of which are singletons. The leading ten clones occupy 2.2% of the sample.

Material: PBMCs, mostly from graft donor cells, obtained 360 days after TCRalphabeta/CD19-depleted stem cell transplant. Receptor source: a male patient aged 10 to 17 who had a stem cell transplant for acute myeloid leukemia, so the T cells may come from the graft donor.

The table lists this clonotype with a few counts. The chain carries TRBV30 and TRBJ2-7, with D maybe TRBD2 (5 bases). The CDR3 is made up of 13 amino acids. Germline V gives CDR1 GTSNPN, CDR2 SVGIG (reference sequence). Trimming removed 2 bases from V and 4 bases from J, with 12 bases in between. CDR3 DNA sequence: TGTGCCTGGAGTCCGGAGGTACTGTACGAGCAGTACTTC. It codes for CAWSPEVLYEQYF.

This clonotype was seen many times. V is TRBV29-1 and J is TRBJ2-3; no firm D call. The CDR3 is made up of 12 amino acids. Germline CDR1 and CDR2: SQVTM and ANQGSEA. Trimming pared 4 bases from V and 4 bases from J, leaving 9 bases between. The CDR3 DNA reads as TGCAGCGTTGGCCCCGACGCAGATACGCAGTATTTT. Its protein is CSVGPDADTQYF.

This clonotype turned up a few times. The genes are TRBV20-1 and TRBJ2-7, with D perhaps TRBD2 (6 bases). Trimming cost V 3 bases and J 3 bases, with 9 bases left between them. CDR1 is DFQATT and CDR2 is SNEGSKA in the germline V gene (reference sequence). This CDR3 has 12 residues. CDR3 sequence (DNA): TGCAGTGCTAGTGTGACTAGCTACGAGCAGTACTTC. Encoded protein: CSASVTSYEQYF.

V usage is TRBV20-1 and J usage is TRBJ2-7; D gene unclear. Germline loops: CDR1 DFQATT, CDR2 SNEGSKA (reference sequence). V lost 6 bases, J lost 3 bases, and 9 bases lay in between. The CDR3 runs 11 residues. The CDR3 sequence: CSAWRVYEQYF. CDR3 coding DNA: TGCAGTGCATGGCGCGTCTACGAGCAGTACTTC.

There are a few counts of this clonotype. V gene TRBV29-1 combines with J gene TRBJ2-7; 8 positions agree with TRBD2. The trim removed 2 bases at V and 3 bases at J, leaving 3 bases unmatched. The CDR3 loop spans 13 amino acids. In germline, CDR1 is SQVTM, CDR2 ANQGSEA. CDR3 in DNA: TGCAGCGTTGAAAACGGGAGGGGCTACGAGCAGTACTTC. The encoded protein is CSVENGRGYEQYF.

This clonotype has just a few counts. This chain connects TRBV9 to TRBJ2-7; 9 positions match TRBD2. In germline, CDR1 is SGDLS, CDR2 YYNGEE. V lost 1 base and J lost 7; bases outside the gene matches: 0. The CDR3 length is 12 residues. CDR3 protein: CASSVLAGEQYF. CDR3 nucleotide sequence: TGTGCCAGCAGCGTACTAGCGGGGGAGCAGTACTTC.

This clonotype occurred many times. V is TRBV18 and J is TRBJ2-1, with no clear D. The CDR3 length is 11 residues. Per the germline V gene, CDR1 is KGHSH and CDR2 is LQKENI. The V and J ends lost 3 bases and 7 bases respectively, with 4 bases between them. CDR3 sequence (DNA): TGTGCCAGCTCACCGAAAAATGAGCAGTTCTTC. Translation gives CASSPKNEQFF.

This clonotype was picked up many times. The chain couples TRBV29-1 to TRBJ2-1; a weak D match, TRBD2 (6 bases). Per the germline V gene, CDR1 is SQVTM and CDR2 is ANQGSEA. There are 11 residues in the CDR3. Trimming removed 5 bases from V and 6 bases from J, with 8 bases in between. The CDR3 DNA reads as TGCAGCGTTATGGGAGGCAATGAGCAGTTCTTC. Protein product: CSVMGGNEQFF.

V and J are TRBV18 and TRBJ2-7; D is unresolved. The V and J ends lost 3 bases and 3 bases respectively, with 9 bases between them. Germline assignment: CDR1 KGHSH and CDR2 LQKENI. This CDR3 region has 13 residues. Here the CDR3 DNA reads TGTGCCAGCTCACCTGCAGATTACTACGAGCAGTACTTC. As protein: CASSPADYYEQYF.

CDR3 nucleotide sequence: TGTGCCAGCAGTGGCGAGGTAGCGGGAGGCAGGGGCTACAATGAGCAGTTCTTC. Its translation is CASSGEVAGGRGYNEQFF. This chain uses TRBV25-1 with TRBJ2-1, with 10 bases identical to TRBD2. Germline lookup yields CDR1 MGHDK and CDR2 SYGVNS. The CDR3 is made up of 18 amino acids. J lost 3 bases, V lost 4 bases, and 12 bases had no gene match.

This rearrangement joins TRBV20-1 to TRBJ2-5, with no clear D. V lost 7 bases and J lost 2, with 8 bases in between. Per the germline V gene, CDR1 is DFQATT and CDR2 is SNEGSKA (reference sequence). The CDR3 is made up of 11 amino acids. For the CDR3, the DNA is TGCAGTGGGCACCCTCAAGAGACCCAGTACTTC. Its protein product is CSGHPQETQYF.

The chain couples TRBV20-1 to TRBJ2-7; D remains unclear. CDR1 is DFQATT, CDR2 SNEGSKA, per germline (reference sequence). V lost 4 bases and J lost 3, with 13 bases in between. The CDR3 length is 13 residues. CDR3 coding DNA: TGCAGTGCTATATATCCCTATCACTACGAGCAGTACTTC. Its protein is CSAIYPYHYEQYF.

V usage is TRBV19 and J usage is TRBJ1-5, with a possible D match to TRBD1 (6 bases). The CDR3 runs to 16 residues. With 5 bases removed from V and 4 bases from J, the gap between germline ends came to 18 bases. CDR1 and CDR2 (germline): LNHDA, SQIVND (reference sequence). CDR3 protein: CASSPQGGSGNQPQHF. The CDR3 coding sequence is TGTGCCAGTAGTCCGCAAGGGGGTTCTGGGAATCAGCCCCAGCATTTT.

Only a few counts were recorded for this clonotype. This chain links TRBV12-3 or TRBV12-4 with TRBJ2-3, with 12 bases matching TRBD2. The CDR3 runs to 15 residues. J lost 4 bases, V lost 8 bases, and 7 bases had no gene match. The chain's CDR3 is CASGPSGRVADTQYF. Written as DNA, the CDR3 is TGTGCCAGCGGACCTAGCGGGAGGGTGGCAGATACGCAGTATTTT.

There are a few counts of this clonotype. The V gene is TRBV11-2, the J gene TRBJ2-3; no clear D gene. CDR1 and CDR2 (germline): SGHAT, FQNNGV. The CDR3 length is 16 residues. Trimming stripped 4 bases from V and 2 bases from J, with 16 bases between. The CDR3 nucleotides read TGTGCCAGCAGCTCCCCCGCGACTCCTCTCACAGATACGCAGTATTTT. Translating gives CASSSPATPLTDTQYF.

This rearrangement joins TRBV19 to TRBJ2-4; 14 bases match TRBD2. This CDR3 contains 21 residues. Germline loops: CDR1 LNHDA, CDR2 SQIVND (reference sequence). J was trimmed by 0 bases and V by 1 base; bases with no gene match: 11. The CDR3 protein is CASSIALTSGRESRAKNIQYF. The CDR3 bases are TGTGCCAGTAGTATAGCCCTGACTAGCGGGAGGGAGAGCCGAGCCAAAAACATTCAGTACTTC.

This chain joins TRBV20-1 and TRBJ2-7; unclear D gene. CDR3 size: 11 residues. CDR1 and CDR2 (germline): DFQATT, SNEGSKA (reference sequence). V was cut by 5 bases and J by 9 bases, with 14 bases left in between. The CDR3 protein is CSASDPLGQYF. The DNA of the CDR3 is TGCAGTGCTTCCGACCCCTTGGGGCAGTACTTC.

The table lists this clonotype with many counts. The rearrangement uses TRBV4-2 and TRBJ2-1; 12 positions match TRBD2. CDR3 length equals 19 residues. The ends lost 1 base at V and 4 bases at J; junction bases unmatched: 11. Germline values: CDR1 LGHNA, CDR2 YNFKEQ. CDR3 coding DNA: TGTGCCAGCAGCCAAGGAAGGCTAGCGGGAGGGCCGGGTTACAATGAGCAGTTCTTC. Its translation: CASSQGRLAGGPGYNEQFF.

The V gene is TRBV30, the J gene TRBJ2-1; TRBD1 agrees at 10 bases. Germline values: CDR1 GTSNPN, CDR2 SVGIG (reference sequence). The CDR3 loop spans 11 amino acids. In DNA, the CDR3 is TGTGCGGGACAGGGGTTTGGTGAGCAGTTCTTC. As protein: CAGQGFGEQFF.

This clonotype has only a few counts. A much larger clonotype is one base distant, so this may be a read error. The chain employs TRBV7-8 and TRBJ2-3; 7 bases agree with TRBD2. Trimming removed 5 bases from V and 0 bases from J; junction bases left unmatched: 2. The CDR3 covers 14 residues. Germline CDR1 SGHVS, CDR2 FQNEAQ. CDR3 loop: CASSISGSTDTQYF. CDR3 sequence (DNA): TGTGCCAGCAGCATTAGCGGGAGCACAGATACGCAGTATTTT.

This chain connects TRBV7-2 to TRBJ2-1, with TRBD2 identical over 10 bases. The length of the CDR3 is 18 residues. The junction had 11 bases not matched to a gene; V was cut back by 1 base and J by 5 bases. From germline, CDR1 is SGHTA and CDR2 FQGNSA. The CDR3: CASSLVWAGTSDNNEQFF. In DNA, the CDR3 is TGTGCCAGCAGCTTAGTATGGGCCGGGACTAGCGACAACAATGAGCAGTTCTTC.

This chain uses TRBV12-3 or TRBV12-4 with TRBJ2-7, with TRBD1 as a possible D gene (6 bases). Trimming pared 6 bases from V and 6 bases from J, leaving 15 bases between. The CDR3 length is 13 residues. Written as DNA, the CDR3 is TGTGCCAGCAGAGAGACAGGAGATACCGAGCAGTACTTC. Its protein product is CASRETGDTEQYF.

The rearrangement joins TRBV7-8 to TRBJ2-7; 9 bases are shared with TRBD2. This CDR3 is 17 amino acids long. The V and J ends lost 3 bases and 0 bases, in that order; junction bases with no gene match: 9. Per the germline V gene, CDR1 is SGHVS and CDR2 is FQNEAQ. As DNA, the CDR3 is TGTGCCAGCAGCTTCGGGCTAGCGGGGTTGAGCTCCTACGAGCAGTACGTC. Translated, it gives CASSFGLAGLSSYEQYV.

This chain links TRBV20-1 with TRBJ2-1; 12 bases are shared with TRBD1. CDR3 length: 15 residues. Germline V CDR1 and CDR2: DFQATT, SNEGSKA (reference sequence). Losses at the gene ends were 5 bases for V and 7 bases for J; bases not matched to a gene: 9. The chain's CDR3 is CSAHLGQGAMNEQFF. The DNA for the CDR3 is TGCAGTGCTCATTTGGGACAGGGGGCAATGAATGAGCAGTTCTTC.